Sequencing of this T cell receptor (beta chain) was carried out in a study of T cell repertoires in cytomegalovirus infection. Study details: Selection of CMV epitopes for the study included recently identified HLA-C-restricted and well-studied HLA-B-restricted ones.

Study observations and caveats: In two of eight donors, the top clonotype was HLA-C-restricted CMV-specific.

This clonotype showed up just once. Its antigen remains unidentified. One entry per CDR3 protein results from TCRdb running MiXCR on the reads. Of roughly 500,000 distinct CDR3 sequences listed, under 45% were seen once; the top ten hold 35% to 50%. The germline CDR1 and CDR2 sequences are MNHEY and SVGAGI. The CDR3 totals 14 residues. The V and J ends lost 1 base and 5 bases, in that order; junction bases with no gene match: 0. The origin of this receptor is a human donor in good health (CMV status not recorded). Some clones in this sample may be carry-over from other donors' samples. The material sequenced was cultured PBMCs, taken from culture after CMV antigen stimulation. The rearrangement uses TRBV6-5 and TRBJ1-1, with 11 positions matching TRBD1. CDR3 sequence (DNA): TGTGCCAGCAGTTACTGGGACAGGGGGACTGAAGCTTTCTTT. It translates to CASSYWDRGTEAFF.